This T cell receptor beta chain was captured in a study of blood T cell repertoires in COVID-19. Study background: The United States, Italy and Spain supplied acute and convalescent COVID-19 samples. Sources were T cells, B-cell-depleted T cells, or PBMCs; the material itself was cDNA or gDNA.

This table comes from immunoSEQ multiplex PCR, and its TCRdb copy is limited to in-frame clones, with some not included. The sample lists 200,000 to 250,000 clones, 86% occurring once. This receptor was taken from a man aged 55 to 70 with acute or convalescent COVID-19. Input material: peripheral blood.

The CDR3 is CAISPLSGRASTGELFF. The CDR3 coding sequence is TGTGCCATCAGCCCCTTGAGCGGGAGGGCCTCCACCGGGGAGCTGTTTTTT. The chain employs TRBV10-3 and TRBJ2-2; 10 bases are a match to TRBD2. The germline V gene encodes CDR1 ENHRY and CDR2 SYGVKD. V was clipped by 6 bases and J by 4 bases; unmatched bases: 11. The CDR3 contains 17 residues.